This TCR beta chain originates from a study of blood T cell repertoires in COVID-19 (dated by TCRdb to the early 2020s). Regarding the research as a whole: The collaborator samples originated in the United States, Italy and Spain and spanned the acute and convalescent phases of COVID-19. The samples were drawn from the first 160 participants of the ongoing ImmuneRACE study and from some 1,300 subjects provided by 6 global collaborators. The prospective study material was composed of cDNA or gDNA derived from T cells, B-cell-depleted T cells, or PBMCs. Where available, HLA class I and class II types were taken from metadata supplied by the sample provider and were not determined by assay-based typing. Sample metadata almost always included a de-identified subject ID, COVID-19 status, age in years and sex. Subjects who had been exposed to COVID-19, were actively infected with it, or had recovered from it provided the deeply sampled blood TCRbeta repertoires that made up the dataset. The repertoires were released in a freely available public database intended as a resource for research on the immune response to SARS-CoV-2.

TCRbeta CDR3 regions were amplified from genomic DNA using the immunoSEQ Assay, a bias-controlled multiplex PCR. Turning to the authors' computational methods: Nucleated cell counts per sample were estimated from amplification of reference gene primers within the assay. To quantify the absolute abundance of each unique TCRbeta CDR3 rearrangement, sequence reads were collapsed and filtered. For each sample, productive Simpson clonality was calculated as the square root of Simpson's diversity index over productive rearrangements. TCRdb carries this immuneACCESS record with in-frame sequences only. Its versions omit some clonotypes, under half of them owing to an unresolved V gene in the studies checked, with the rest unexplained. From that table come the V and J calls and clone size; the DNA was used to work out D and trimming. This sample has about 200,000 clones in its table, and around 87% of those were observed once. The biggest ten clones account for 2% to 2.5% of the sample.

V and J are trimmed by 0 bases and 8 bases, and the gene matches miss 5 bases of the junction. The CDR3 spans 14 residues, from the cysteine through the phenylalanine. The kept DNA is CDR3 alone, 42 bases in frame from the first base. CDR1 SGDLS and CDR2 YYNGEE were looked up in the germline V gene. A remark on this clone: The specificity of this receptor is unknown. No qualities accompany the bases; no much larger clone lies one base away.

Participants in the prospective study were enrolled through a virtual design, were aged about 18 to 90 years, and lived in under 25 United States geographic areas. To assign participants to cohorts, the prospective study relied on clinical history that participants themselves reported in a screening survey and a study questionnaire. Recovered participants in ImmuneRACE Cohort 3 were defined as having two consecutive negative NP/OP PCR tests, clearance from a healthcare professional, or resolution of symptoms. In the prospective study, whole blood, serum and a nasopharyngeal or oropharyngeal swab were collected from each participant by mobile phlebotomists. Prospective study participants could optionally give additional blood draws and questionnaires over an approximately two-month period. Before DNA extraction, prospective study blood samples were shipped either frozen or at room temperature. What the authors observed across the whole study: Clinical and demographic metadata were provided uncurated, with the amount varying by source and participant.

The receptor was isolated from a young woman who had recovered from COVID-19. The sequenced material came from PBMCs or T cells enriched from blood (not recorded which). The chain couples TRBV9 to TRBJ2-3, with 8 junctional bases fitting TRBD2. The CDR3: CASSVDWAGGTQYF. The nucleotide sequence is given as TGTGCCAGCAGCGTAGATTGGGCGGGAGGTACGCAGTATTTT. The full variable domain, completed from the reference TRBV9 and TRBJ2-3 proteins outside the CDR3, reads DSGVTQTPKHLITATGQRVTLRCSPRSGDLSVYWYQQSLDQGLQFLIQYYNGEERAKGNILERFSAQQFPDLHSELNLSSLELGDSALYFCASSVDWAGGTQYFGPGTRLTVL.